The entry below gives a single T cell receptor (beta chain) sequence along with its context. Its target is not known. This entry comes from a study of blood T cells in healthy people across ages. Each sample gave at least 7 million isolated PBMCs. With a J-beta primer mix and a sample-barcoded 5' primer, a second PCR ran roughly 7 to 11 cycles. Each cDNA was tagged by a template-switch adaptor containing 12 random nucleotides. One entry per CDR3 protein, called by TCRdb with MiXCR from the 5' RACE reads. Here the sample spans about 1.1 million distinct CDR3 sequences, more than 30% being singletons. Whole-study results and caveats: As naive T cell percentage varied, TCR beta diversity correlated strongly with it. The study found more naive CD4+ cells and higher diversity in long-lived than aged donors.

The CDR3 loop spans 14 amino acids. V lost 1 base and J lost 2, with 9 bases in between. Germline V gene data show CDR1 as SGHDT and CDR2 as YYEEEE. The chain uses TRBV5-6 and TRBJ1-2, with D possibly TRBD1 on 6 matching bases. The sequencing input was blood. The sequence derives from a man younger than 35 in good health. CDR3 bases: TGTGCCAGCAGCTTGAGGGGGAGGAACTATGGCTACACCTTC. Its translation is CASSLRGRNYGYTF.